What follows describes a single T cell receptor (beta chain). The data belong to a study of response to subunit inactivated influenza vaccine. TCRdb itself ran the RT-PCR reads through MiXCR, one entry per CDR3 protein. The data show over 150,000 distinct CDR3 sequences, with about 11% seen just once and about an eighth held by the top ten. V lost 0 bases, J lost 8 bases, and 13 bases stayed unmatched. Germline V gene sequence: CDR1 KGHSH, CDR2 LQKENI. This CDR3 spans 17 amino acids. The sequenced sample was non-naive T cells sorted from PBMCs, obtained about 40 days after vaccination. The V and J genes are TRBV18 and TRBJ2-1; TRBD2 aligns across 7 bases. This receptor was identified in a man between 45 and 60 years old who received an inactivated influenza vaccine. The CDR3 reads CASSPPRGSSRRDEQFF. In DNA, the CDR3 is TGTGCCAGCTCACCACCTCGCGGGAGCTCCAGGCGCGATGAGCAGTTCTTC.